A few counts support the clone carrying this TCR beta chain. Its antigen is currently unknown. The data are from a study of blood T cells in healthy people across ages. Study conclusions and caveats: PBMC samples, being unsorted, prevented any conclusive comparison of naive and antigen-experienced cells. Long-lived and aged donors differed, with more naive CD4+ cells and higher diversity in the long-lived. Changes seen in expanded clonotypes were possibly confounded by donor CMV status left unknown.

Combining a sample-barcoded 5' primer with a J-beta primer mix, a second PCR ran for roughly 6 to 12 cycles. TCRdb reanalysed the 5' RACE reads using MiXCR and keeps one entry per CDR3 protein. Of hundreds of thousands of distinct CDR3 sequences in the sample, approximately 22% are singletons; the top ten hold around 22%. CDR3 length equals 17 residues. With 0 bases removed from V and 6 bases from J, the gap between germline ends came to 18 bases. The germline CDR1 and CDR2 sequences are SNHLY and FYNNEI. Input material: blood. The TCR comes from a man aged 65 to 79 in good health. V is TRBV2 and J is TRBJ2-4; D may be TRBD1 (6 bases). The CDR3: CASSEALLDSPVNIQYF. CDR3 in DNA: TGTGCCAGCAGTGAAGCGCTTCTGGACAGCCCTGTAAACATTCAGTACTTC.